This TCR beta chain was obtained from a study of sequential checkpoint blockade in melanoma. The treatment was: randomized to nivolumab then ipilimumab (arm A) or the reverse (arm B). No patient had prior DNA-damaging chemotherapy. The germline CDR1 and CDR2 sequences are MNHEY and SVGAGI. Trimming cost V 0 bases and J 4 bases, with 9 bases left between them. This CDR3 contains 14 residues. Some clones are missing from TCRdb's copy, which holds only in-frame ones; the method was immunoSEQ multiplex PCR. The sample contains around 13,000 clones, around 69% of which appear only once. The sequences come from CD8+ T cells sorted from blood (inferred from file names), collected from a patient given nivolumab and ipilimumab in sequence. This receptor was obtained from a human patient with melanoma. Some clones in this sample may be carry-over from other donors' samples. This sequence joins TRBV6-5 and TRBJ1-1; D not certain. CDR3 sequence (DNA): TGTGCCAGCAGTTACTCTAGCCGAGGCACTGAAGCTTTCTTT. It translates to CASSYSSRGTEAFF.